This entry lists 5 T cell receptor beta chains sequenced from one sample in a study of blood T cell repertoires in COVID-19. Produced via immunoSEQ multiplex PCR; TCRdb's table is partial and in-frame only. The sample carries around 160,000 clones, around 86% recorded once. The specimen sequenced was peripheral blood. Receptors originate from a man aged 18 to 35 with acute or convalescent COVID-19.

This chain uses TRBV7-3 with TRBJ2-3; D not resolved. V was clipped by 5 bases and J by 4 bases, with 13 bases between them. The germline gives CDR1 SGHTA, CDR2 FQGTGA. The CDR3 runs 14 residues. The CDR3 spells CASSLQATADTQYF. The CDR3 region has the DNA TGTGCCAGCAGCCTTCAGGCCACCGCAGATACGCAGTATTTT.

Only one count was recorded for this clone. The chain has TRBV5-1 and TRBJ1-4; D may be TRBD1 (5 bases). V was pared by 5 bases and J by 8 bases, with 16 bases between. This CDR3 has 14 residues. The germline gives CDR1 SGHRS, CDR2 YFSETQ. CDR3 bases: TGCGCCAGCAGGGAGGGGCCCCAGGAGGAAAAACTGTTTTTT. It yields the protein CASREGPQEEKLFF.

The chain couples TRBV30 to TRBJ1-2; D might be TRBD1 (5 bases). The V end was cut by 0 bases, the J end by 3 bases, with 14 bases between. CDR1 and CDR2 from the germline V gene are GTSNPN and SVGIG (reference sequence). CDR3 length equals 15 residues. CDR3 nucleotide sequence: TGTGCCTGGAGTGTACGGGCAGGGCCCCACTATGGCTACACCTTC. Protein sequence: CAWSVRAGPHYGYTF.

The V and J genes are TRBV7-9 and TRBJ2-7; 7 bases match TRBD2. The CDR3 is 15 residues long. Germline loops: CDR1 SEHNR, CDR2 FQNEAQ (reference sequence). V lost 3 bases to trimming and J lost 6 bases; unmatched junction nucleotides: 11. Written as DNA, the CDR3 is TGTGCCAGCAGCTTGCCCGGGACTACGTTATCCGAGCAGTACTTC. The encoded protein is CASSLPGTTLSEQYF.

V usage is TRBV10-3 and J usage is TRBJ1-2; a weak D match, TRBD1 (6 bases). Trimming left V 4 bases short and J 4 bases short, with 10 bases between. The CDR3 is made up of 13 amino acids. Germline CDR1 is ENHRY and CDR2 is SYGVKD. The CDR3: CAISGTDSYGYTF. The CDR3, as DNA: TGTGCCATCAGTGGAACGGACAGCTATGGCTACACCTTC.